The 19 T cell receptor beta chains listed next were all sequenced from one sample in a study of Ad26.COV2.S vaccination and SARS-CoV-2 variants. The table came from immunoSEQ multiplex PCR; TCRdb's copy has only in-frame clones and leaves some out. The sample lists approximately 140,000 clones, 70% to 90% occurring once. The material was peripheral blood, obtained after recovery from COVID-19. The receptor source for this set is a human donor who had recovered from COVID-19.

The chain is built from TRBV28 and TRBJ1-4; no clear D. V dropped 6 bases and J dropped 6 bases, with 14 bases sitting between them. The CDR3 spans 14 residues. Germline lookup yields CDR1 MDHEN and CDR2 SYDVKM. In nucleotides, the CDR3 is TGTGCCAGCAGCCCGCGGCTACCCGATGAAAAACTGTTTTTT. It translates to CASSPRLPDEKLFF.

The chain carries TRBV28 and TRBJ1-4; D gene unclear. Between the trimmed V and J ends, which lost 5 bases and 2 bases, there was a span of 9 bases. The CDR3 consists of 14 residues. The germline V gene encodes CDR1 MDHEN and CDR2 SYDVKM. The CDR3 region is CASSTRLTNEKLFF. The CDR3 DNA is TGTGCCAGCAGTACTAGACTCACTAATGAAAAACTGTTTTTT.

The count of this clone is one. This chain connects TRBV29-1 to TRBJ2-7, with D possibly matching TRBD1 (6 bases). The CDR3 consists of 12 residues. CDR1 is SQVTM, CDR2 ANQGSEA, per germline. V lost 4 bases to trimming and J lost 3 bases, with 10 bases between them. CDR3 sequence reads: CSVVQGNYEQYF. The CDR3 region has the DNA TGCAGCGTTGTTCAGGGGAACTACGAGCAGTACTTC.

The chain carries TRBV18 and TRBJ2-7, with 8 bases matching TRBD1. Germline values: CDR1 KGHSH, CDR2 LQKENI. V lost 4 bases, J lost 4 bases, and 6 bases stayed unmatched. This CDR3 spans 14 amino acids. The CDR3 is CASSRETGDYEQYF. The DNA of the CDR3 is TGTGCCAGCTCACGAGAGACAGGGGATTACGAGCAGTACTTC.

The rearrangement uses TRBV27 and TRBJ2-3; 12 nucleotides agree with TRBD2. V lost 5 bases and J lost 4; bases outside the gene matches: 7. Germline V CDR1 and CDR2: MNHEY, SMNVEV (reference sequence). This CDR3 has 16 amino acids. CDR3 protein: CASSRLAGGPADTQYF. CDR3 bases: TGTGCCAGCAGTCGCCTAGCGGGGGGGCCAGCAGATACGCAGTATTTT.

The DNA of the CDR3 is TGCAGCGTTGAAGATACTCCGCCCCGGGATGGCTACACCTTC. Its protein is CSVEDTPPRDGYTF. The rearrangement links TRBV29-1 to TRBJ1-2, with D hard to call. The V gene's germline CDR1 is SQVTM and CDR2 ANQGSEA. V lost 0 bases to trimming and J lost 6 bases, with 14 bases between them. There are 14 residues in the CDR3. The entire variable domain, with the rest obtained from reference TRBV29-1 and TRBJ1-2, is as follows: SAVISQKPSRDICQRGTSLTIQCQVDSQVTMMFWYRQQPGQSLTLIATANQGSEATYESGFVIDKFPISRPNLTFSTLTVSNMSPEDSSIYLCSVEDTPPRDGYTFGSGTRLTVV.

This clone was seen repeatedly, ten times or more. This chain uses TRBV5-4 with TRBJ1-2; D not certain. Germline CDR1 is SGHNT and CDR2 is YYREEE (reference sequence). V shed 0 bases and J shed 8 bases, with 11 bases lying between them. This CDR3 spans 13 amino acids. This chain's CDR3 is CASSLVFGEGYTF. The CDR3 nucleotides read TGTGCCAGCAGCTTGGTGTTCGGGGAGGGCTACACCTTC.

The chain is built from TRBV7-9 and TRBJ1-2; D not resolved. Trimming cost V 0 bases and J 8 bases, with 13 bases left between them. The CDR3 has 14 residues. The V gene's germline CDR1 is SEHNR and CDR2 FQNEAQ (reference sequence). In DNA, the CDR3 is TGTGCCAGCAGCTTAGCGTCTCGGCCGGAGGGCTACACCTTC. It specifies CASSLASRPEGYTF.

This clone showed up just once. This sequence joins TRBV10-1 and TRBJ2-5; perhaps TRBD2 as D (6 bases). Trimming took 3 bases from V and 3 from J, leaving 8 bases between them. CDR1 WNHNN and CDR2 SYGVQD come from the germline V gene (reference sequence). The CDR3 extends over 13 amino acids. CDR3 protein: CASSDPGEETQYF. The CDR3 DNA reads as TGCGCCAGCAGTGACCCGGGGGAAGAGACCCAGTACTTC.

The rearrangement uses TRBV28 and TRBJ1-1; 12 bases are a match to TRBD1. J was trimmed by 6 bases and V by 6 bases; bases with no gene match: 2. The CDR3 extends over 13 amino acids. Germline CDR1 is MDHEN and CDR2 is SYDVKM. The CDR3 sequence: CASRGQGASEAFF. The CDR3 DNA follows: TGTGCCAGCAGGGGACAGGGGGCGTCTGAAGCTTTCTTT. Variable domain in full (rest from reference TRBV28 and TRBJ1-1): DVKVTQSSRYLVKRTGEKVFLECVQDMDHENMFWYRQDPGLGLRLIYFSYDVKMKEKGDIPEGYSVSREKKERFSLILESASTNQTSMYLCASRGQGASEAFFGQGTRLTVV.

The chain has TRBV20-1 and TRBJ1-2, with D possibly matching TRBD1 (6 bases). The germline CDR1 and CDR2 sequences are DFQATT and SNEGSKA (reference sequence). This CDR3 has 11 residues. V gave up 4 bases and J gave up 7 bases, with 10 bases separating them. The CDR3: CSAINRVGYTF. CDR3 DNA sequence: TGCAGTGCTATCAACAGGGTTGGCTACACCTTC.

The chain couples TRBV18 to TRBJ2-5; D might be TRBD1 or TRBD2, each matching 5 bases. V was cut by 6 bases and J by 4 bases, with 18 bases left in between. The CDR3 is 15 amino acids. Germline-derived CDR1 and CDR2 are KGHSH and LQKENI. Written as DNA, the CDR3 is TGTGCCAGCTCTCGTGGGACCGAAAACAGAGAGACCCAGTACTTC. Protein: CASSRGTENRETQYF.

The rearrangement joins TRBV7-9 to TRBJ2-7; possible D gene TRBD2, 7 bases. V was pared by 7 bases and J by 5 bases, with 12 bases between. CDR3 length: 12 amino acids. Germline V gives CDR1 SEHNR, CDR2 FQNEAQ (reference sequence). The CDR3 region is CASNEGGDEQYF. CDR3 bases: TGTGCCAGCAATGAAGGGGGGGACGAGCAGTACTTC.

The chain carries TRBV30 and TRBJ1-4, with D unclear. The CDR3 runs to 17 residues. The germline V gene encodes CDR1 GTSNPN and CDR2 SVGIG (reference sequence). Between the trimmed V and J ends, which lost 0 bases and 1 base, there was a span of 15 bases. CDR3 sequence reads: CAWSVGAIGGTNEKLFF. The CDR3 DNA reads TGTGCCTGGAGTGTAGGAGCAATCGGAGGAACTAATGAAAAACTGTTTTTT.

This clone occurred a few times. The CDR3 reads CASSQDLGRNTIYF. As DNA, the CDR3 is TGCGCCAGCAGCCAAGATCTTGGGCGGAACACCATATATTTT. The gene calls are TRBV4-1 and TRBJ1-3, with D unresolved. The CDR3 extends over 14 amino acids. V was shortened by 0 bases and J by 7 bases, with 10 bases between the two germline ends. Per the germline V gene, CDR1 is MGHRA and CDR2 is YSYEKL.

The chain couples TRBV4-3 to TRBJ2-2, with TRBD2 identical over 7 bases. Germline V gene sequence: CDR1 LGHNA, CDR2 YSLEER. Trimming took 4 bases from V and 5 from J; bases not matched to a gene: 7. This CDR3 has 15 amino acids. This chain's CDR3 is CASSLIGGSTGELFF. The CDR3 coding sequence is TGCGCCAGCAGCCTGATCGGGGGGAGTACCGGGGAGCTGTTTTTT.

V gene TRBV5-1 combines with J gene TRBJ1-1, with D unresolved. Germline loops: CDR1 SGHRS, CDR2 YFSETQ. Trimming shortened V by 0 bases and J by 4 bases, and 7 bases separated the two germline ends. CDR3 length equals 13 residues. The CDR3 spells CASSLVGLTEAFF. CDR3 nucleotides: TGCGCCAGCAGCTTGGTTGGGCTCACTGAAGCTTTCTTT.

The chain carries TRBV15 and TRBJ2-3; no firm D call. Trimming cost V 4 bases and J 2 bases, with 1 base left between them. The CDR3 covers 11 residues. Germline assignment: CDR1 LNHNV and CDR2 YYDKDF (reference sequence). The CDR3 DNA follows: TGTGCCACCAGCAACACAGATACGCAGTATTTT. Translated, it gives CATSNTDTQYF.

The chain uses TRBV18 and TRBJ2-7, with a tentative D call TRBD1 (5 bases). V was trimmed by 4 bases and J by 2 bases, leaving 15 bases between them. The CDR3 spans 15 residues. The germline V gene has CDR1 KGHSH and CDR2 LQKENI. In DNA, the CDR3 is TGTGCCAGCTCACACAGGTCGACACGTACCTACGAGCAGTACTTC. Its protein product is CASSHRSTRTYEQYF.